Listed below are T cell receptor beta chains from one sample, sequenced in a study of shared clonotypes between healthy human individuals. Profiled with immunoSEQ multiplex PCR; TCRdb holds only in-frame clones, not every one. The sample carries around 2,100,000 clones, about 95% recorded once. The sample comprised naive CD8+ T cells sorted from blood. The receptors derive from a man between 18 and 29 years old in good health. Each CDR3 is given with its conserved first and last residue. The D gene is left open where the match is weak. A clone size is listed for some rows: how often the clone was seen (once, few, many), or a class if it is expanded.

clone size,CDR3 length,V gene,D gene,J gene,CDR3 protein,CDR3 DNA
.,14,TRBV9,.,TRBJ1-5,CASATDHSNQPQHF,TGTGCCAGCGCGACAGACCATAGCAATCAGCCCCAGCATTTT
.,14,TRBV9,TRBD1,TRBJ2-7,CASSVETGGDEQYF,TGTGCCAGCAGCGTAGAGACAGGGGGCGACGAGCAGTACTTC
.,13,TRBV6-5,TRBD1,TRBJ1-5,CASSTQGDQPQHF,TGTGCCAGCAGCACACAGGGGGATCAGCCCCAGCATTTT
.,13,TRBV28,.,TRBJ1-4,CASNGGGYEKLFF,TGTGCCAGCAATGGAGGAGGGTACGAAAAACTGTTTTTT
once,12,TRBV7-9,.,TRBJ1-4,CASSLNGEKLFF,TGTGCCAGCAGCTTAAACGGTGAAAAACTGTTTTTT
.,14,TRBV19,.,TRBJ2-2,CASSIDLEAGELFF,TGTGCCAGTAGTATAGATTTAGAGGCCGGGGAGCTGTTTTTT
.,15,TRBV9,TRBD1,TRBJ1-3,CASSLTGATGNTIYF,TGTGCCAGCAGCCTCACAGGGGCGACGGGAAACACCATATATTTT
once,14,TRBV27,TRBD2,TRBJ2-7,CASRELAGVGEQYF,TGTGCCAGCAGGGAACTAGCGGGAGTGGGGGAGCAGTACTTC
.,14,TRBV4-1,.,TRBJ1-5,CASSQEGAGQPQHF,TGCGCCAGCAGCCAAGAAGGGGCAGGTCAGCCCCAGCATTTT
.,14,TRBV11-2,.,TRBJ2-3,CASSLAGLGDTQYF,TGTGCCAGCAGCTTAGCAGGATTGGGAGATACGCAGTATTTT
.,15,TRBV10-3,TRBD1,TRBJ1-5,CAISEGTGGYQPQHF,TGTGCCATCAGTGAGGGGACAGGGGGGTATCAGCCCCAGCATTTT
once,14,TRBV6-5,TRBD1,TRBJ1-4,CASSYFQDRGELFF,TGTGCCAGCAGTTACTTTCAGGACAGGGGAGAACTGTTTTTT
.,13,TRBV6-1,.,TRBJ2-7,CASSWTEVYEQYF,TGTGCCAGCAGCTGGACAGAGGTCTACGAGCAGTACTTC
.,17,TRBV25-1,.,TRBJ2-1,CASSEYVVGPLYNEQFF,TGTGCCAGCAGTGAATACGTGGTGGGACCTCTCTACAATGAGCAGTTCTTC
.,15,TRBV4-3,TRBD2,TRBJ2-7,CASSLGGGPGDEQYF,TGCGCCAGCAGCCTCGGGGGGGGTCCGGGCGACGAGCAGTACTTC
.,14,TRBV6-5,.,TRBJ2-5,CASSYSGPQETQYF,TGTGCCAGCAGTTACTCGGGCCCACAGGAGACCCAGTACTTC
.,13,TRBV6-6,.,TRBJ2-5,CASSYTGLETQYF,TGTGCCAGCAGTTATACGGGGTTGGAGACCCAGTACTTC
.,15,TRBV29-1,.,TRBJ1-4,CSVFWGGEKLGKLFF,TGCAGCGTTTTTTGGGGTGGTGAGAAGTTGGGAAAACTGTTTTTT
once,12,TRBV19,.,TRBJ1-1,CASREVNTEAFF,TGTGCCAGTAGAGAGGTGAACACTGAAGCTTTCTTT
.,15,TRBV14,TRBD2,TRBJ2-2,CASGTTSGVTGELFF,TGTGCCAGCGGCACGACTAGCGGAGTTACCGGGGAGCTGTTTTTT
.,14,TRBV19,.,TRBJ2-7,CASSIFPRSYEQYF,TGTGCCAGTAGTATATTCCCACGAAGCTACGAGCAGTACTTC
once,16,TRBV19,.,TRBJ2-1,CASTLLPGWGRNEQFF,TGTGCCAGTACCCTCCTACCGGGGTGGGGGAGAAATGAGCAGTTCTTC
.,14,TRBV11-2,TRBD1,TRBJ2-7,CASSLGQGGYEQYF,TGTGCCAGCAGCCTCGGACAGGGCGGCTACGAGCAGTACTTC
.,16,TRBV7-9,.,TRBJ2-3,CASSLSRGRGTDTQYF,TGTGCCAGCAGCCTTAGCAGGGGTCGGGGGACAGATACGCAGTATTTT
.,13,TRBV7-6,TRBD1,TRBJ1-1,CASSAGTGIEAFF,TGTGCCAGCAGCGCCGGGACAGGGATTGAAGCTTTCTTT
.,14,TRBV18,.,TRBJ2-5,CASSPPTDQETQYF,TGTGCCAGCTCACCGCCGACAGATCAAGAGACCCAGTACTTC
.,14,TRBV19,.,TRBJ1-1,CASRKRTENTEAFF,TGTGCCAGTAGAAAAAGGACCGAGAACACTGAAGCTTTCTTT
.,15,TRBV6-5,.,TRBJ1-1,CASKSGVAVNTEAFF,TGTGCCAGCAAATCGGGTGTCGCGGTGAACACTGAAGCTTTCTTT
.,13,TRBV27,TRBD2,TRBJ2-7,CASRVAGVGEQYF,TGTGCCAGCAGAGTGGCGGGAGTGGGCGAGCAGTACTTC
.,16,TRBV19,TRBD1,TRBJ2-7,CASSDYRQGAYAEQYF,TGTGCCAGTAGCGACTATAGACAGGGGGCCTACGCCGAGCAGTACTTC
.,13,TRBV6-5,.,TRBJ1-1,CASSYFGETEAFF,TGTGCCAGCAGTTACTTCGGGGAAACTGAAGCTTTCTTT
.,15,TRBV4-3,TRBD1,TRBJ1-1,CASSLRDRENTEAFF,TGCGCCAGCAGCCTACGGGACAGGGAGAACACTGAAGCTTTCTTT
.,13,TRBV27,.,TRBJ2-7,CASSLYQSYEQYF,TGTGCCAGCAGTTTATACCAATCCTACGAGCAGTACTTC
.,12,TRBV29-1,TRBD1,TRBJ1-2,CSATEGAYGYTF,TGCAGCGCGACTGAGGGGGCCTATGGCTACACCTTC
.,12,TRBV7-2,.,TRBJ1-5,CASSSLGQPQHF,TGTGCCAGCAGCTCCCTGGGTCAGCCCCAGCATTTT
.,16,TRBV28,.,TRBJ1-1,CASGYPSRVRNTEAFF,TGTGCCAGCGGATATCCGTCCCGGGTGAGGAACACTGAAGCTTTCTTT
.,15,TRBV7-9,.,TRBJ2-1,CASSSRAVLYNEQFF,TGTGCCAGCAGCAGCCGGGCCGTATTATACAATGAGCAGTTCTTC
.,14,TRBV2,TRBD1,TRBJ2-1,CASIGQGAYNEQFF,TGTGCCAGCATTGGACAGGGAGCCTACAATGAGCAGTTCTTC
.,11,TRBV29-1,.,TRBJ1-2,CSVRTNYGYTF,TGCAGCGTCCGAACGAACTATGGCTACACCTTC
.,15,TRBV29-1,TRBD2,TRBJ2-1,CSVDGSGRAPDEQFF,TGCAGCGTTGACGGGAGCGGGAGGGCTCCGGATGAGCAGTTCTTC
.,15,TRBV27,TRBD2,TRBJ2-3,CASSLRAGVPDTQYF,TGTGCCAGCAGTTTACGAGCGGGGGTCCCAGATACGCAGTATTTT
.,14,TRBV4-2,TRBD1,TRBJ1-2,CASSHTGQGHGYTF,TGTGCCAGCAGCCACACAGGACAGGGTCATGGCTACACCTTC